The entry that follows covers one T cell receptor beta chain sequence. Its antigen is unidentified. Stated time point: week 5, during vaccination. With topical imiquimod, each dose of the vaccine consisted of 300 ug of mutant IDH1 20-mer peptide. The length of the CDR3 is 16 residues. The germline V gene encodes CDR1 PRHDT and CDR2 FYEKMQ (reference sequence). V shed 5 bases and J shed 0 bases, with 14 bases lying between them. The data belong to a study of a mutant IDH1 vaccine in newly diagnosed glioma. About the study: The vaccination schedule gave patients eight doses in weeks 1, 3, 5, 7, 11, 15, 19 and 23.

Only in-frame clones appear in the TCRdb table, and some are missing; sequencing was by immunoSEQ multiplex PCR. Among 30,000 to 35,000 clones listed, around 60% were seen once. Sequenced material: PBMCs, taken from a glioma patient whose treatment included an IDH1 peptide vaccine. The receptor's source is a woman younger than 35 with glioma. The chain carries TRBV13 and TRBJ1-3; D perhaps matches TRBD1 (5 bases). The CDR3 region has the DNA TGTGCCAGCAGCCCGGGGGGACGTATCTCTGGAAACACCATATATTTT. It yields the protein CASSPGGRISGNTIYF.